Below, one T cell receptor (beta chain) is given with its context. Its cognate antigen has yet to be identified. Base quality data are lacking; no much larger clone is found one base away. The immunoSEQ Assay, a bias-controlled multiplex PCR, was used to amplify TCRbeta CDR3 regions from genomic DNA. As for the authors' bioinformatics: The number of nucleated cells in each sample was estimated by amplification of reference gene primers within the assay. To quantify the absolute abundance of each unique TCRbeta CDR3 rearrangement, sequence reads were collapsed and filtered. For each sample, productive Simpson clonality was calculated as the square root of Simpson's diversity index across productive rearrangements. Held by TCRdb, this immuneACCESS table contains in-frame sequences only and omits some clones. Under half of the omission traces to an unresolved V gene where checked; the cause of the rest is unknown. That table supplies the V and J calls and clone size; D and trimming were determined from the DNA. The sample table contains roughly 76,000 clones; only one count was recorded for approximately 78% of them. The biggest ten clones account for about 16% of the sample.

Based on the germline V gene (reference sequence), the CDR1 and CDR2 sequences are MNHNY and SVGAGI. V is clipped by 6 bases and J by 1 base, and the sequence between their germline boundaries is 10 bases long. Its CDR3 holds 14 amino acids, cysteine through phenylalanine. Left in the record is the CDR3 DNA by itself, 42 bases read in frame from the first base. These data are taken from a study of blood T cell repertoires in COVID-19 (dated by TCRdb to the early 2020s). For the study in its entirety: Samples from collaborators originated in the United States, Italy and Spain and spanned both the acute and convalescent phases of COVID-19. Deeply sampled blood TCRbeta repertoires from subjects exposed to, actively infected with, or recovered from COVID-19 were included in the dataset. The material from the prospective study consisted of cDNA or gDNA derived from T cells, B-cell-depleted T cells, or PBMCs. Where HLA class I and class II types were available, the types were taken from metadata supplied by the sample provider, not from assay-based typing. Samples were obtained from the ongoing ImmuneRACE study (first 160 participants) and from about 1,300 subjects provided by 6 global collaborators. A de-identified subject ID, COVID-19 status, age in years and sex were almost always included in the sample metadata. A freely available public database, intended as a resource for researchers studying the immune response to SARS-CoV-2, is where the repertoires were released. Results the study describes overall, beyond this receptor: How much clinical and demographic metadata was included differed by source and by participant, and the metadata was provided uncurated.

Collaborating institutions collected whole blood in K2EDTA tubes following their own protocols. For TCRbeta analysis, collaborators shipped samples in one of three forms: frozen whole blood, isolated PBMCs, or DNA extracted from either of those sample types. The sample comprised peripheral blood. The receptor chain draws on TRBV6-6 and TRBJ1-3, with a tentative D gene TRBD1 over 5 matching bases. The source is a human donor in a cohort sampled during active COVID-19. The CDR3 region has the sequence CASRYQGSGNTIYF. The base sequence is TGTGCCAGCAGGTATCAGGGTTCTGGAAACACCATATATTTT.